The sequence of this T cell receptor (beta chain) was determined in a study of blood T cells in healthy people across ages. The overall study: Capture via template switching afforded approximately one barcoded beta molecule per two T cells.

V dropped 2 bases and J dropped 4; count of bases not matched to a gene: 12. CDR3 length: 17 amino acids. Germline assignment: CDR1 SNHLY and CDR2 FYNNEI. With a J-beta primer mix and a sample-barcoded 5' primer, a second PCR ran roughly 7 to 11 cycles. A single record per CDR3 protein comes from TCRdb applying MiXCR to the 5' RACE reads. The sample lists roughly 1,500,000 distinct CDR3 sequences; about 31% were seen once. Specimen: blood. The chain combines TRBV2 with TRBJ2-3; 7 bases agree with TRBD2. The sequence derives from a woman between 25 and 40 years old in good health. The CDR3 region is CASSEPSRELFPDTQYF. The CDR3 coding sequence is TGTGCCAGCAGTGAACCCTCGCGGGAGCTTTTCCCAGATACGCAGTATTTT.